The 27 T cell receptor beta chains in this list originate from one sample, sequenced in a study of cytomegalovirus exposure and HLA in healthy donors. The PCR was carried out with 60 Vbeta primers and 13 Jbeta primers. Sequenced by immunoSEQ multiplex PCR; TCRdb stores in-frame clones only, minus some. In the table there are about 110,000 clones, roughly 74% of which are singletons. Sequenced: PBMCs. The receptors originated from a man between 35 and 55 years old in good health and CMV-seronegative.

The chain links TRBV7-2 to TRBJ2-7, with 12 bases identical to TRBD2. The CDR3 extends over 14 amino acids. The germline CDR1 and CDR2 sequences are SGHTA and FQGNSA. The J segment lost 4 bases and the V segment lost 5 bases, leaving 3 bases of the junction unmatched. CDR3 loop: CASSPGTSGYEQYF. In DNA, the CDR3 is TGTGCCAGCAGCCCGGGGACTAGCGGGTACGAGCAGTACTTC.

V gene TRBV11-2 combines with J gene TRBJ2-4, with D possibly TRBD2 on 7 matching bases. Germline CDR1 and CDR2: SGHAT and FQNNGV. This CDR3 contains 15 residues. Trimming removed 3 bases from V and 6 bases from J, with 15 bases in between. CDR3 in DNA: TGTGCCAGCAGCTTGAAATGGGGGGGGGCAAACATTCAGTACTTC. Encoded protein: CASSLKWGGANIQYF.

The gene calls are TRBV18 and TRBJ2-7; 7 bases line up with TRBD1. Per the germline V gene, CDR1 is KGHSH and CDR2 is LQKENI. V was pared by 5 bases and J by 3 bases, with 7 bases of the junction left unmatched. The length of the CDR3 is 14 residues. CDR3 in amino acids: CASSAQGSGYEQYF. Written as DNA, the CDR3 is TGTGCCAGCTCAGCACAGGGGTCTGGCTACGAGCAGTACTTC.

The CDR3 loop is CASSEYVPGRTQYF. CDR3 DNA sequence: TGTGCCAGCAGTGAATACGTTCCAGGGAGGACGCAGTATTTT. The V and J genes are TRBV25-1 and TRBJ2-3; possibly TRBD2 for D (6 bases). Trimming took off 0 bases at V and 9 bases at J, with 13 bases between the two ends. The germline V gene has CDR1 MGHDK and CDR2 SYGVNS. CDR3 size: 14 residues.

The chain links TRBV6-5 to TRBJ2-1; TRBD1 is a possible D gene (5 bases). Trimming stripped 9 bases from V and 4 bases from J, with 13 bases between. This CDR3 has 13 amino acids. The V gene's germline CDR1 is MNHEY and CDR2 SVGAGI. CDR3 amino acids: CASRRQQYNEQFF. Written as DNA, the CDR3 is TGTGCCAGTCGTCGACAGCAGTACAATGAGCAGTTCTTC.

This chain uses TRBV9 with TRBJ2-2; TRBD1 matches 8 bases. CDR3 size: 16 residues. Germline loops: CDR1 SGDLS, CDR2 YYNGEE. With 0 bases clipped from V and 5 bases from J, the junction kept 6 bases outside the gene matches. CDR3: CASSVGTGSKTGELFF. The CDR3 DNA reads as TGTGCCAGCAGCGTAGGGACAGGGAGTAAGACCGGGGAGCTGTTTTTT.

CDR3 sequence reads: CASRTTGYTEAFF. The DNA for the CDR3 is TGTGCCAGCAGGACGACAGGGTACACTGAAGCTTTCTTT. The rearrangement joins TRBV6-1 to TRBJ1-1; the match to TRBD1 covers 7 bases. Germline lookup yields CDR1 MNHNS and CDR2 SASEGT. The junction had 4 bases not matched to a gene; V was cut back by 6 bases and J by 3 bases. This CDR3 has 13 residues.

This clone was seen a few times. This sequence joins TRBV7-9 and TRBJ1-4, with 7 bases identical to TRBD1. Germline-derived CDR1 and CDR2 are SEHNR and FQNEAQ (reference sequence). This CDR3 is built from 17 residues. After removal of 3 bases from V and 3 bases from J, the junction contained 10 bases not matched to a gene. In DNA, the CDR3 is TGTGCCAGCAGCTTGGGGACGGACAGGCCAGCTAATGAAAAACTGTTTTTT. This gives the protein CASSLGTDRPANEKLFF. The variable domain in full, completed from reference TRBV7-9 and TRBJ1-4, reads DTGVSQNPRHKITKRGQNVTFRCDPISEHNRLYWYRQTLGQGPEFLTYFQNEAQLEKSRLLSDRFSAERPKGSFSTLEIQRTEQGDSAMYLCASSLGTDRPANEKLFFGSGTQLSVL.

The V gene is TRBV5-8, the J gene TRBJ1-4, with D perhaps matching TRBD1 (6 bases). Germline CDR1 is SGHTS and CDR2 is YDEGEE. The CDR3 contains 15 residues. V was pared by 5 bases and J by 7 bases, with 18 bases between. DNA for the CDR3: TGTGCCAGCAGGACCGGGGGGGGCGAAAGTGAAAAACTGTTTTTT. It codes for CASRTGGGESEKLFF.

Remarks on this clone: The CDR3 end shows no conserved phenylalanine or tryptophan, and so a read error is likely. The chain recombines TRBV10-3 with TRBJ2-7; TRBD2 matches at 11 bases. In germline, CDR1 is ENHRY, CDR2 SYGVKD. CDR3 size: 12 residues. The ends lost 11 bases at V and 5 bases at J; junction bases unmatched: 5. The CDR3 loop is CASGTSGNEQYL. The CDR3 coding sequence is TGTGCCTCCGGGACTAGCGGTAACGAGCAGTACCTC.

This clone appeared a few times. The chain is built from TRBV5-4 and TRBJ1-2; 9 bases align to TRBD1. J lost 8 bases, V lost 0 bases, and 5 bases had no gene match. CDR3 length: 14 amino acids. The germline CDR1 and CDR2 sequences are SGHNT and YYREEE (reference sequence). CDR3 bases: TGTGCCAGCAGCTTGGACAGGGGGCTGAAAGGCTACACCTTC. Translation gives CASSLDRGLKGYTF.

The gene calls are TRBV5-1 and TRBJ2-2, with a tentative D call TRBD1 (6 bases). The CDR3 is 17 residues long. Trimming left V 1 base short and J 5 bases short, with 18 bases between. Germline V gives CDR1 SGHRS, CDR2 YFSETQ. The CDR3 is CASSLWSGRGATGELFF. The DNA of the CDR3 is TGCGCCAGCAGCTTGTGGTCTGGCAGGGGCGCAACCGGGGAGCTGTTTTTT.

The CDR3 region is CASSPSTGNTEAFF. CDR3 in DNA: TGTGCCAGCTCGCCTTCGACAGGTAACACTGAAGCTTTCTTT. This chain joins TRBV18 and TRBJ1-1; a possible D gene is TRBD1 (6 bases). CDR3 length: 14 residues. Germline loops: CDR1 KGHSH, CDR2 LQKENI. Trimming left V 6 bases short and J 2 bases short, with 13 bases between.

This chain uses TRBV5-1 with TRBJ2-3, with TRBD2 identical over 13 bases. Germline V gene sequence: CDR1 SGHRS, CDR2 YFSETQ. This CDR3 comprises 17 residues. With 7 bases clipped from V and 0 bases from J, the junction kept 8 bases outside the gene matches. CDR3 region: CASQTSGGSPSTDTQYF. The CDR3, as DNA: TGCGCCAGCCAGACTAGCGGGGGGTCCCCTAGCACAGATACGCAGTATTTT.

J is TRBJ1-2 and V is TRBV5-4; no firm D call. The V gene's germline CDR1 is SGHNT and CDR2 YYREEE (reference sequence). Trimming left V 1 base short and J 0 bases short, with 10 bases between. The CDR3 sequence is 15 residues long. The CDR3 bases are TGTGCCAGCAGCTTGCTCGACACCTCTAACTATGGCTACACCTTC. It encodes CASSLLDTSNYGYTF.

CDR3 bases: TGTGCCAGCAGCTTCCGGGGGGTCGAAACCCAGTACTTC. Translating it yields CASSFRGVETQYF. This chain uses TRBV7-6 with TRBJ2-5; TRBD2 matches at 7 bases. Losses at the gene ends were 3 bases for V and 8 bases for J; bases not matched to a gene: 6. Germline values: CDR1 SGHVS, CDR2 FNYEAQ. The CDR3 length is 13 residues.

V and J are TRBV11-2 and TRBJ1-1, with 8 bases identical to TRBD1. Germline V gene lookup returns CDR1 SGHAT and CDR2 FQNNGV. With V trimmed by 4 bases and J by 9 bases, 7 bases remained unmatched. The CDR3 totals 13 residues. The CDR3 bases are TGTGCCAGCAGCTCCGGGACAGGAGGGAAAGCTTTCTTT. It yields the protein CASSSGTGGKAFF.

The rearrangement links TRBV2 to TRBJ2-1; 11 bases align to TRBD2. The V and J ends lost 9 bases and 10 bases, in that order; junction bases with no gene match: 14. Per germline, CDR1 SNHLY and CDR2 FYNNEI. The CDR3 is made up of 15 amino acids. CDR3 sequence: CASTIGLAGGGEQFF. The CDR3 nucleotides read TGTGCCAGTACAATAGGGCTAGCGGGGGGCGGGGAGCAGTTCTTC.

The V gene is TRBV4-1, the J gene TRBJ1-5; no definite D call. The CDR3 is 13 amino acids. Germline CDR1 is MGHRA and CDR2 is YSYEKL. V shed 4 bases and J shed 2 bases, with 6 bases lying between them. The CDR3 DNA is TGCGCCAGCAGCCGAGGTGGCAATCAGCCCCAGCATTTT. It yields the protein CASSRGGNQPQHF.

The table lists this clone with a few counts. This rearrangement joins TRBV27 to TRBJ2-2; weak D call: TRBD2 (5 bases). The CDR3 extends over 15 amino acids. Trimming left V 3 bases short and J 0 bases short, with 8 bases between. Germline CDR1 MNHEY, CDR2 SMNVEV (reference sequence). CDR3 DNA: TGTGCCAGCAGTTTGAACGGGGCGAACACCGGGGAGCTGTTTTTT. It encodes CASSLNGANTGELFF.

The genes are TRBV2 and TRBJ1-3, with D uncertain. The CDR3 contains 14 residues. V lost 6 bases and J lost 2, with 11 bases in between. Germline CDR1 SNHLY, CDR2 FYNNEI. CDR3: CASSPSGAGNTIYF. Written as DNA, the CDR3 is TGTGCCAGCAGCCCCTCCGGGGCTGGAAACACCATATATTTT.

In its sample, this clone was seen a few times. CDR3 in amino acids: CAISRQGFEKLFF. The CDR3 coding sequence is TGTGCCATCAGTCGACAGGGTTTTGAAAAACTGTTTTTT. The rearrangement uses TRBV10-3 and TRBJ1-4, with 7 bases matching TRBD1. This CDR3 is built from 13 residues. The germline gives CDR1 ENHRY, CDR2 SYGVKD. V was clipped by 5 bases and J by 7 bases; unmatched bases: 4.

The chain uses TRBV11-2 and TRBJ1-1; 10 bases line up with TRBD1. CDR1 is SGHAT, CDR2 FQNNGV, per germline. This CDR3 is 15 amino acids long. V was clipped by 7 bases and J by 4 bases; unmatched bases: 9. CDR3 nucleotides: TGTGCCAGCAAAGGGGACAGGGGATATGTCACTGAAGCTTTCTTT. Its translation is CASKGDRGYVTEAFF.

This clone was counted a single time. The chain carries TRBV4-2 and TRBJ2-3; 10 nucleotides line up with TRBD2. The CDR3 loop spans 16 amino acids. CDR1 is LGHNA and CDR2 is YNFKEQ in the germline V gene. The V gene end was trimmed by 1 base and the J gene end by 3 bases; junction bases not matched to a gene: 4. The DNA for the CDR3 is TGTGCCAGCAGCCAAGTAAGCGGGGGGGCGACAGATACGCAGTATTTT. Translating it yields CASSQVSGGATDTQYF.

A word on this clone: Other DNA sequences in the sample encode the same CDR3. The CDR3 is CASSYEGDYGYTF. The DNA of the CDR3 is TGTGCCAGCAGTTACGAAGGGGACTATGGCTACACCTTC. This sequence joins TRBV6-5 and TRBJ1-2; the D gene is possibly TRBD1 (5 bases). Trimming shortened V by 2 bases and J by 3 bases, and 7 bases separated the two germline ends. Per germline, CDR1 MNHEY and CDR2 SVGAGI. The CDR3 is made up of 13 amino acids.

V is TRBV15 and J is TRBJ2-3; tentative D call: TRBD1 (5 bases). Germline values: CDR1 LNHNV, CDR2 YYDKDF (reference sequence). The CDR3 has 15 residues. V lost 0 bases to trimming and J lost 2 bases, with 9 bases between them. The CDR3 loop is CATSRDQQATDTQYF. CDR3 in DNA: TGTGCCACCAGCAGAGATCAACAGGCCACAGATACGCAGTATTTT.

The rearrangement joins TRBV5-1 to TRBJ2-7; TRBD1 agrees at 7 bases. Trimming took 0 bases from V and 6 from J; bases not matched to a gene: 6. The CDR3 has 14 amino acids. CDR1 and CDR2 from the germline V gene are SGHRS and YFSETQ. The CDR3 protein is CASSLGQGIGEQYF. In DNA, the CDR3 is TGCGCCAGCAGCTTGGGACAGGGCATTGGCGAGCAGTACTTC.